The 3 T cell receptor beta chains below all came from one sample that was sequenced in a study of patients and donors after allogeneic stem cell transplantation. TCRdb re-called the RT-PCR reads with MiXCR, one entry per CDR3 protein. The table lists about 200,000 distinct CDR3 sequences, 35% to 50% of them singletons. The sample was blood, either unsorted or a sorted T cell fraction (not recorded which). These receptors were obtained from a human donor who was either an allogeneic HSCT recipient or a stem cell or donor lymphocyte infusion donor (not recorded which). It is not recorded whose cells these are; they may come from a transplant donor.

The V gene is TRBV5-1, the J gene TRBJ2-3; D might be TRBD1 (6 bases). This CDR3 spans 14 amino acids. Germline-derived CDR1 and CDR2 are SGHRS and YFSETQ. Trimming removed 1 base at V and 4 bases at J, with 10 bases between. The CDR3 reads CASSLKDSPDTQYF. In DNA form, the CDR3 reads TGCGCCAGCAGCTTGAAGGACAGTCCAGATACGCAGTATTTT.

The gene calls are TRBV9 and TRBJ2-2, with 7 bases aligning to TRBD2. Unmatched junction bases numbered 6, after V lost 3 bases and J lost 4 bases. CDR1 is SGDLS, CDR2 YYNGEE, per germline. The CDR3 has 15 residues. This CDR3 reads CASSELLATTGELFF. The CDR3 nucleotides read TGTGCCAGCAGCGAGCTACTAGCGACCACCGGGGAGCTGTTTTTT. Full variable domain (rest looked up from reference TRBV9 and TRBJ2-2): DSGVTQTPKHLITATGQRVTLRCSPRSGDLSVYWYQQSLDQGLQFLIQYYNGEERAKGNILERFSAQQFPDLHSELNLSSLELGDSALYFCASSELLATTGELFFGEGSRLTVL.

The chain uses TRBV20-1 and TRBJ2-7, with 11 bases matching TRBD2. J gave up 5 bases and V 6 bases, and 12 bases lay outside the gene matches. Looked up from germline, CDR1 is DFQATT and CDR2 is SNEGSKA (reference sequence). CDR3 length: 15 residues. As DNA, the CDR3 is TGCAGTGCAGCCCGTCTAGCGGGAGGACTCAACGAGCAGTACTTC. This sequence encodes CSAARLAGGLNEQYF.